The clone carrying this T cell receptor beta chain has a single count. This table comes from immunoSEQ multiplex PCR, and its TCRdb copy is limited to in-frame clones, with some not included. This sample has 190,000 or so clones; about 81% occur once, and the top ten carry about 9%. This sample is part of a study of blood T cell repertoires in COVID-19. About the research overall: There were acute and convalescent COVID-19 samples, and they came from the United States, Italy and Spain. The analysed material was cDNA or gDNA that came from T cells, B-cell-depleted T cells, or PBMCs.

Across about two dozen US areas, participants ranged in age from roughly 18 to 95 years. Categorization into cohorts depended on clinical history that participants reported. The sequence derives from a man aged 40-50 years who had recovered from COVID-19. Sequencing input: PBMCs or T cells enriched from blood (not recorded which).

The CDR3 loop reads CASSASVFSSYNEQFF. The CDR3 nucleotides read TGTGCCAGCAGCGCCTCCGTATTTAGCTCCTACAATGAGCAGTTCTTC. The chain recombines TRBV7-9 with TRBJ2-1; D unclear. Between the trimmed V and J ends, which lost 5 bases and 0 bases, there was a span of 14 bases. Germline V gene sequence: CDR1 SEHNR, CDR2 FQNEAQ (reference sequence). The length of the CDR3 is 16 residues. Supplemented by reference TRBV7-9 and TRBJ2-1, the full variable domain reads DTGVSQNPRHKITKRGQNVTFRCDPISEHNRLYWYRQTLGQGPEFLTYFQNEAQLEKSRLLSDRFSAERPKGSFSTLEIQRTEQGDSAMYLCASSASVFSSYNEQFFGPGTRLTVL.